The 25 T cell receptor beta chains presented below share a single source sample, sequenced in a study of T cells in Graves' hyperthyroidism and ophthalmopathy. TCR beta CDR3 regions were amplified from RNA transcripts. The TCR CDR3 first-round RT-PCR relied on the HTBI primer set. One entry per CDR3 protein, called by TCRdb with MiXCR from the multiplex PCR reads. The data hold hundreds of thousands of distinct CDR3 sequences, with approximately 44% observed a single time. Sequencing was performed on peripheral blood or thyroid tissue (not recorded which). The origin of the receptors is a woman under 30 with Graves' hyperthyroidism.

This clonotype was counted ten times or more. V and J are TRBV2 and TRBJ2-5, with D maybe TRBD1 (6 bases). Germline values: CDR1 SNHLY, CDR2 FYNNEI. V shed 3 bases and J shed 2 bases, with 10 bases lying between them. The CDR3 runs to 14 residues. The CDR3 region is CASSEDRAQETQYF. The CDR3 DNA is TGTGCCAGCAGTGAGGACAGAGCTCAAGAGACCCAGTACTTC.

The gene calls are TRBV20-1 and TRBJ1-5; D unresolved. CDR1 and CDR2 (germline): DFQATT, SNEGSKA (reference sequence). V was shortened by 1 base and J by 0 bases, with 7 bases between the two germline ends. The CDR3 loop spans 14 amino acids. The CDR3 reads CSARGKDSNQPQHF. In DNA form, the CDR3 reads TGCAGTGCTAGAGGAAAGGATAGCAATCAGCCCCAGCATTTT.

The CDR3 reads CASSLGTDQETQYF. CDR3 coding DNA: TGTGCCAGCAGCCTTGGGACAGACCAAGAGACCCAGTACTTC. This chain links TRBV7-9 with TRBJ2-5; 7 nucleotides match TRBD1. The junction had 3 bases not matched to a gene; V was cut back by 5 bases and J by 0 bases. The CDR3 loop spans 14 amino acids. The germline CDR1 and CDR2 sequences are SEHNR and FQNEAQ (reference sequence).

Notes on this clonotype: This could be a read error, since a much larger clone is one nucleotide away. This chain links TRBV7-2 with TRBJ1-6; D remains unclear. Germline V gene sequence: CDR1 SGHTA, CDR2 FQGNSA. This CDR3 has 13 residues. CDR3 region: CAGRKAVNSPLHF. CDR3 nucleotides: TGTGCCGGCAGAAAAGCGGTAAATTCACCCCTCCACTTT.

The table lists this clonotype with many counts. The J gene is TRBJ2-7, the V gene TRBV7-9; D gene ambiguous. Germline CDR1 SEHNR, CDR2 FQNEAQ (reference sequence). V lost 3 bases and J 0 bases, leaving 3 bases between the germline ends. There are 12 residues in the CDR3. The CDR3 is CASSFISYEQYF. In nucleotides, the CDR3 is TGTGCCAGCAGCTTCATCTCCTACGAGCAGTACTTC.

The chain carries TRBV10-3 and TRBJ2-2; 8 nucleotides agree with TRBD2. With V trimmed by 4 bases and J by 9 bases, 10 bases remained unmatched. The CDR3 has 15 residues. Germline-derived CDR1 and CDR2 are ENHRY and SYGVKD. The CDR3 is CAISGVAGGARELFF. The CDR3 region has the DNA TGTGCCATCAGTGGGGTTGCGGGAGGCGCCAGGGAGCTGTTTTTT.

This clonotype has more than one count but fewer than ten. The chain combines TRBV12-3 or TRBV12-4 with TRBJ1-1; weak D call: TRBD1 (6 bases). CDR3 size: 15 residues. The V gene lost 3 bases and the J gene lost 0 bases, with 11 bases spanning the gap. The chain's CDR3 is CASSLDSSMNTEAFF. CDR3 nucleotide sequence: TGTGCCAGCAGTTTGGACAGCAGTATGAACACTGAAGCTTTCTTT.

CDR3: CASSWNGTAFYGYTF. The CDR3 DNA is TGTGCCAGCAGTTGGAATGGGACGGCATTCTATGGCTACACCTTC. V is TRBV2 and J is TRBJ1-2, with D possibly being TRBD1 (5 bases). The CDR3 has 15 residues. Germline V gives CDR1 SNHLY, CDR2 FYNNEI. Trimming removed 5 bases at V and 4 bases at J, with 17 bases between.

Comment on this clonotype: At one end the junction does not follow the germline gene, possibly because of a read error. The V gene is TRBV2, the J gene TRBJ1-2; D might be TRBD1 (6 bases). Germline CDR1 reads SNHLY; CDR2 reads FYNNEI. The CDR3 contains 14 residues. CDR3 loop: CAGSFAGVTYGYTF. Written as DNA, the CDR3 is TGTGCCGGCAGTTTTGCAGGGGTGACCTATGGCTACACCTTC.

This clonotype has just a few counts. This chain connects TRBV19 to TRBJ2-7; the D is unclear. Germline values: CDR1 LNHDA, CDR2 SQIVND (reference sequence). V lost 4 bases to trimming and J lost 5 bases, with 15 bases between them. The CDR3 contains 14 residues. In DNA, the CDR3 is TGTGCCAGTAGTAAATCGGGCCCAAAGGACGAGCAGTACTTC. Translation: CASSKSGPKDEQYF.

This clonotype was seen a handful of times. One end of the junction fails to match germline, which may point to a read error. This chain's CDR3 is CASIEGQIQETQYF. In DNA form, the CDR3 reads TGTGCCAGCATTGAAGGACAAATCCAAGAGACCCAGTACTTC. This rearrangement joins TRBV2 to TRBJ2-5, with a weak D call TRBD1 (5 bases). Looked up from germline, CDR1 is SNHLY and CDR2 is FYNNEI. There are 14 residues in the CDR3.

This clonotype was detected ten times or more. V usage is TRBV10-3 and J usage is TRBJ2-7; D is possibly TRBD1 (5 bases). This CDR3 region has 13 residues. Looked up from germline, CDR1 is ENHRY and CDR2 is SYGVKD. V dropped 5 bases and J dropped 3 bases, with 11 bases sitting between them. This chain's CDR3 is CAISPDNYYEQYF. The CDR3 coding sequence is TGTGCCATCAGTCCGGACAATTACTACGAGCAGTACTTC.

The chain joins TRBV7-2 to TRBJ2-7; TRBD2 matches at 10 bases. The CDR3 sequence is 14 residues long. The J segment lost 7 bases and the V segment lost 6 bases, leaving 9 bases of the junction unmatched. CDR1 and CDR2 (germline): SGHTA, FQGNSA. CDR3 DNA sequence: TGTGCCAGCAGACTAGCGGGACTGTTTTGGGAGCAGTACTTC. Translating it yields CASRLAGLFWEQYF.

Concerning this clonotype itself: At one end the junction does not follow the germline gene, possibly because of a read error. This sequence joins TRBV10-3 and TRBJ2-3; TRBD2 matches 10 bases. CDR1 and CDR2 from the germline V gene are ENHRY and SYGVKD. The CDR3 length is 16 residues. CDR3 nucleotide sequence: TGTGCCATCAGTGCTCCTAGCGGGAGAGGCACAGGTACGCAGTATTTT. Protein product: CAISAPSGRGTGTQYF.

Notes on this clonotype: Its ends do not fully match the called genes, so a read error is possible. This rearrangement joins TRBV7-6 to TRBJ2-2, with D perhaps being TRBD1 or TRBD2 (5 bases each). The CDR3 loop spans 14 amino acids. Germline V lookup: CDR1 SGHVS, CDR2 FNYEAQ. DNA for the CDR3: TGTGCTAGCAGCGCCGGGGCGGGCACCGGGGAGCTGTTTTTT. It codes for CASSAGAGTGELFF.

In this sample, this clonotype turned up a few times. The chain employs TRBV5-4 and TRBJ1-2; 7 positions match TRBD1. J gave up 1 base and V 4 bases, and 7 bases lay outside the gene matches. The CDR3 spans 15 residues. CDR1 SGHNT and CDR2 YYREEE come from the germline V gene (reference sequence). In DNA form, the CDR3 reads TGTGCCAGCAGCACCGGGACAGAAGATAACTATGGCTACACCTTC. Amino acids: CASSTGTEDNYGYTF.

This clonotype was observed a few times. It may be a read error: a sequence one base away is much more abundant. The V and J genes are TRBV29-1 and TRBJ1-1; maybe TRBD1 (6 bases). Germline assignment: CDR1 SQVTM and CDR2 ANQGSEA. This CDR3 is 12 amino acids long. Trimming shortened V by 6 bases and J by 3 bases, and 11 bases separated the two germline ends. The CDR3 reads CSVRRGDTEAFF. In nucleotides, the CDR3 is TGCAGCGTGCGAAGGGGGGACACTGAAGCTTTCTTT. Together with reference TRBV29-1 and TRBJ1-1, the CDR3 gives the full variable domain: SAVISQKPSRDICQRGTSLTIQCQVDSQVTMMFWYRQQPGQSLTLIATANQGSEATYESGFVIDKFPISRPNLTFSTLTVSNMSPEDSSIYLCSVRRGDTEAFFGQGTRLTVV.

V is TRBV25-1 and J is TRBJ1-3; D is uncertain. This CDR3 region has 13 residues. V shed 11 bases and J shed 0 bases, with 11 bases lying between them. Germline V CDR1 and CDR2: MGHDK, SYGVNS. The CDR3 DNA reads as TGTGCCTGGAGTACTTACTCTGGAAACACCATATATTTT. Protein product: CAWSTYSGNTIYF. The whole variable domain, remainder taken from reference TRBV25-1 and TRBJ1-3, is EADIYQTPRYLVIGTGKKITLECSQTMGHDKMYWYQQDPGMELHLIHYSYGVNSTEKGDLSSESTVSRIRTEHFPLTLESARPSHTSQYLCAWSTYSGNTIYFGEGSWLTVV.

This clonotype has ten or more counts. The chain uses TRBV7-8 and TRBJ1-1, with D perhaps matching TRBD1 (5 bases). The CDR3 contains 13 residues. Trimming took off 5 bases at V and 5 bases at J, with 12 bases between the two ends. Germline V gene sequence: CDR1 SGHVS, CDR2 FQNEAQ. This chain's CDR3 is CASSQGVGTEAFF. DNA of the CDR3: TGTGCCAGCAGCCAGGGTGTGGGAACTGAAGCTTTCTTT.

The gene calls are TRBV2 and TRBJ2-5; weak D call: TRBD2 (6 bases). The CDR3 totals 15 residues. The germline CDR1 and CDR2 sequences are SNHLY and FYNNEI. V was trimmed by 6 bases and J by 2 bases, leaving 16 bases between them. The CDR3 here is CASSQAGYVQETQYF. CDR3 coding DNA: TGTGCCAGCAGCCAAGCGGGCTACGTACAAGAGACCCAGTACTTC. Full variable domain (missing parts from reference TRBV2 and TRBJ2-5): EPEVTQTPSHQVTQMGQEVILRCVPISNHLYFYWYRQILGQKVEFLVSFYNNEISEKSEIFDDQFSVERPDGSNFTLKIRSTKLEDSAMYFCASSQAGYVQETQYFGPGTRLLVL.

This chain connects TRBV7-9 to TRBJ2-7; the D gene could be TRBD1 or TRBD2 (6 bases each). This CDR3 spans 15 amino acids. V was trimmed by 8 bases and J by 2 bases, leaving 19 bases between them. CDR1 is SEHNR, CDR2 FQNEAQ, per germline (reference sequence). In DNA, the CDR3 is TGTGCCAGCGCCCCTCGAGGGGGGTGGACCTACGAGCAGTACTTC. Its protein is CASAPRGGWTYEQYF.

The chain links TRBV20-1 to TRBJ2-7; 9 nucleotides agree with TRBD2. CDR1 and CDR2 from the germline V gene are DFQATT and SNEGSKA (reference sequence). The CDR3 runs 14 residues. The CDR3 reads CMMLTSGRTYEQYF. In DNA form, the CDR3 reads TGCATGATGCTGACTAGCGGCAGGACCTACGAGCAGTACTTC.

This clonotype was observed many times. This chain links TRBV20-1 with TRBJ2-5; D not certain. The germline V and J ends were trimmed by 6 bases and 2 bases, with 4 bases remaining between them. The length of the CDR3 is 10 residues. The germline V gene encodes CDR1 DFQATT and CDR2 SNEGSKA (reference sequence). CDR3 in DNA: TGCAGTGCCGTTCAAGAGACCCAGTACTTC. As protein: CSAVQETQYF.

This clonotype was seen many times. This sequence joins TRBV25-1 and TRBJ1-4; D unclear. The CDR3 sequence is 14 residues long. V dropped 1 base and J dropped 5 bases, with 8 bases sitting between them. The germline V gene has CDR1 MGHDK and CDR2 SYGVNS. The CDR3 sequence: CASSELNSNEKLFF. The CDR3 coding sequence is TGTGCCAGCAGTGAATTGAACAGCAATGAAAAACTGTTTTTT.

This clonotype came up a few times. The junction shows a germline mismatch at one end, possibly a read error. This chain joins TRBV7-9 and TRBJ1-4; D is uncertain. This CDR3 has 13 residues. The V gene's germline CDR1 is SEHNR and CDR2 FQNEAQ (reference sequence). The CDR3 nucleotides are TGCGCCAGCAGCCAAGAGGAGGCAGAAAAACTGTTTTTT. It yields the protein CASSQEEAEKLFF.